The entry that follows covers one T cell receptor beta chain sequence. Its target is not known. Assembly of TCR beta libraries relied on iRepertoire HTBI primers together with Arm-PCR of CDR3 regions. TCRdb ran MiXCR on the multiplex PCR reads and lists one entry per CDR3 protein. The sample has fewer than 450,000 distinct CDR3 sequences, 20% to 30% seen once; the top ten hold about 27%. The V gene lost 3 bases and the J gene lost 3 bases, with 18 bases spanning the gap. This CDR3 has 16 residues. The germline CDR1 and CDR2 sequences are SGHNT and YYREEE (reference sequence). This entry belongs to a study of regulatory T cells in long-lasting Graves disease. Study observations and caveats: Study was limited to peripheral blood, excluding thyroid tissue.

Time point noted: persistent/refractory GD, antithyroid drugs over 5 years with positive TRAb. Preparation of the TCR library used RNA extracted from PBMCs. The chain carries TRBV5-4 and TRBJ1-1, with a weak D call TRBD1 (6 bases). The material sequenced was peripheral blood mononuclear cells (PBMCs), taken when the disease was refractory, from a patient treated with antithyroid drugs. The receptor was isolated from a female donor with Graves disease. CDR3 DNA: TGTGCCAGCAGCTCGCCTCTACAGGGACCCCACACTGAAGCTTTCTTT. It encodes CASSSPLQGPHTEAFF.